Shown below are 19 T cell receptor beta chains from a single sample sequenced in a study of shared clonotypes between healthy human individuals. TCRdb keeps only in-frame clones here, not all; method: immunoSEQ multiplex PCR. This sample has about 690,000 clones; roughly 91% occur once, and the top ten carry 34%. Sequenced: memory CD8+ T cells from PBMCs. Subset: CD45RO+ cells pooled with CCR7-negative TemRA cells. These receptors were taken from a man younger than 35 in good health. Some clones in this sample may be carry-over from other donors' samples.

V usage is TRBV9 and J usage is TRBJ1-1, with D possibly TRBD1 on 6 matching bases. In germline, CDR1 is SGDLS, CDR2 YYNGEE. The CDR3 has 14 residues. Trimming left V 5 bases short and J 1 base short, with 12 bases between. CDR3 loop: CASSLWGQNTEAFF. In DNA, the CDR3 is TGTGCCAGCAGTTTGTGGGGACAGAACACTGAAGCTTTCTTT. The complete variable domain, with remaining parts taken from reference TRBV9 and TRBJ1-1, reads DSGVTQTPKHLITATGQRVTLRCSPRSGDLSVYWYQQSLDQGLQFLIQYYNGEERAKGNILERFSAQQFPDLHSELNLSSLELGDSALYFCASSLWGQNTEAFFGQGTRLTVV.

This clone is a singleton in its sample. This rearrangement joins TRBV6-1 to TRBJ1-6; D is ambiguous. In germline, CDR1 is MNHNS, CDR2 SASEGT. The CDR3 is 17 amino acids. Trimming cost V 1 base and J 8 bases, with 18 bases left between them. CDR3 sequence: CASSEGPPQFSYSPLHF. The CDR3 nucleotides are TGTGCCAGCAGTGAAGGGCCTCCTCAATTCTCATATTCACCCCTCCACTTT.

This clone was detected only once. The DNA of the CDR3 is TGTGCCAGCAGCTTGGGAGTTGCTCGGACAGTAAATGAAGCTTTCTTT. Protein sequence: CASSLGVARTVNEAFF. This chain joins TRBV5-4 and TRBJ1-1, with TRBD1 as a possible D gene (6 bases). V gave up 0 bases and J gave up 7 bases, with 19 bases separating them. The CDR3 covers 16 residues. From germline, CDR1 is SGHNT and CDR2 YYREEE (reference sequence). The whole variable domain, remainder taken from reference TRBV5-4 and TRBJ1-1, is ETGVTQSPTHLIKTRGQQVTLRCSSQSGHNTVSWYQQALGQGPQFIFQYYREEENGRGNFPPRFSGLQFPNYSSELNVNALELDDSALYLCASSLGVARTVNEAFFGQGTRLTVV.

This chain joins TRBV28 and TRBJ1-2; possibly TRBD1 for D (5 bases). The ends were cut back, 3 bases at V and 7 bases at J, with 15 bases in the middle. Germline loops: CDR1 MDHEN, CDR2 SYDVKM. CDR3 length: 14 residues. CDR3: CASSFSDTGGGYTF. As DNA, the CDR3 is TGTGCCAGCAGTTTTTCGGACACCGGAGGTGGCTACACCTTC.

This clone was detected once. The V and J genes are TRBV19 and TRBJ1-4; 9 bases are a match to TRBD1. Per germline, CDR1 LNHDA and CDR2 SQIVND (reference sequence). Trimming at V came to 5 bases and at J to 6 bases, leaving 7 bases not matched to a gene. This CDR3 has 15 residues. For the CDR3, the DNA is TGTGCCAGTAGTGCACAGGGACAGGGAGATGAAAAACTGTTTTTT. This codes for CASSAQGQGDEKLFF.

This rearrangement joins TRBV11-2 to TRBJ2-2; 9 nucleotides agree with TRBD1. The CDR3 totals 18 residues. Unmatched junction bases numbered 16, after V lost 5 bases and J lost 6 bases. Germline values: CDR1 SGHAT, CDR2 FQNNGV. The CDR3 coding sequence is TGTGCCAGCAGCCCAAGTAAGGGGACAGGGCAACAGCCCGGGGAGCTGTTTTTT. This translates into CASSPSKGTGQQPGELFF.

This clone came up once. The V gene is TRBV15, the J gene TRBJ1-5; D is unclear. Between the trimmed V and J ends, which lost 1 base and 5 bases, there was a span of 12 bases. CDR3 length: 15 amino acids. The V gene's germline CDR1 is LNHNV and CDR2 YYDKDF (reference sequence). CDR3 protein: CATSRGVGLDQPQHF. CDR3 sequence (DNA): TGTGCCACCAGCAGAGGGGTAGGTCTGGATCAGCCCCAGCATTTT.

The chain joins TRBV9 to TRBJ2-3, with a possible D match to TRBD1 (5 bases). Germline V lookup: CDR1 SGDLS, CDR2 YYNGEE. The CDR3 totals 14 residues. Trimming cost V 0 bases and J 1 base, with 6 bases left between them. CDR3 bases: TGTGCCAGCAGCGTAGCCAGGGGCACAGATACGCAGTATTTT. It yields the protein CASSVARGTDTQYF.

This clone turned up a few times. Distinct nucleotide sequences in the sample also encode this CDR3. The chain employs TRBV11-2 and TRBJ1-1; 9 nucleotides line up with TRBD1. Germline V gene lookup returns CDR1 SGHAT and CDR2 FQNNGV. This CDR3 is built from 15 residues. V shed 5 bases, J shed 1 base, and the junction held 5 bases outside the gene matches. CDR3 sequence (DNA): TGTGCCAGCAGCCCTCGACAGGGGGAGAACACTGAAGCTTTCTTT. Translation: CASSPRQGENTEAFF. Complete variable domain (other parts from reference TRBV11-2 and TRBJ1-1): EAGVAQSPRYKIIEKRQSVAFWCNPISGHATLYWYQQILGQGPKLLIQFQNNGVVDDSQLPKDRFSAERLKGVDSTLKIQPAKLEDSAVYLCASSPRQGENTEAFFGQGTRLTVV.

V is TRBV6-1 and J is TRBJ2-2; TRBD2 agrees at 8 bases. Unmatched junction bases numbered 11, after V lost 10 bases and J lost 4 bases. The length of the CDR3 is 15 residues. CDR1 is MNHNS, CDR2 SASEGT, per germline. The CDR3 DNA reads TGTGCCATAGACGGGGGGGCGTTTAGCACCGGGGAGCTGTTTTTT. As protein: CAIDGGAFSTGELFF.

The chain joins TRBV6-1 to TRBJ1-1; tentative D call: TRBD1 (5 bases). Trimming stripped 1 base from V and 5 bases from J, with 8 bases between. Germline CDR1 MNHNS, CDR2 SASEGT. The CDR3 extends over 13 amino acids. CDR3 residues: CASSEGGWTEAFF. CDR3 coding DNA: TGTGCCAGCAGTGAAGGGGGGTGGACTGAAGCTTTCTTT.

The chain links TRBV5-1 to TRBJ1-1, with D possibly matching TRBD1 (6 bases). The CDR3 is 15 residues long. V shed 4 bases and J shed 4 bases, with 17 bases lying between them. From germline, CDR1 is SGHRS and CDR2 YFSETQ. The CDR3 is CASSPGWGQGTEAFF. CDR3 in DNA: TGCGCCAGCAGCCCCGGCTGGGGGCAGGGCACTGAAGCTTTCTTT.

V usage is TRBV2 and J usage is TRBJ1-6; D is undetermined. The V end was cut by 5 bases, the J end by 7 bases, with 12 bases between. This CDR3 is built from 14 residues. CDR1 is SNHLY and CDR2 is FYNNEI in the germline V gene. The CDR3 DNA sequence: TGTGCCAGCAGTCCCCGGCCGGGAAATTCACCCCTCCACTTT. It codes for CASSPRPGNSPLHF.

This chain uses TRBV5-8 with TRBJ1-1; 8 bases are a match to TRBD1. The CDR3 is made up of 16 amino acids. The germline gives CDR1 SGHTS, CDR2 YDEGEE. V shed 1 base and J 1 base; nucleotides not matched to a gene: 6. The CDR3 nucleotides read TGTGCCAGCAGCTTGAGGGACAGGAGACCGAACACTGAAGCTTTCTTT. Its protein is CASSLRDRRPNTEAFF. The variable domain in full, completed from reference TRBV5-8 and TRBJ1-1, reads EAGVTQSPTHLIKTRGQQATLRCSPISGHTSVYWYQQALGLGLQFLLWYDEGEERNRGNFPPRFSGRQFPNYSSELNVNALELEDSALYLCASSLRDRRPNTEAFFGQGTRLTVV.

V is TRBV6-6 and J is TRBJ2-1, with TRBD2 identical over 10 bases. The CDR3 spans 16 residues. The V and J ends lost 2 bases and 4 bases, in that order; junction bases with no gene match: 5. Germline assignment: CDR1 MNHNY and CDR2 SVGAGI (reference sequence). Here the CDR3 DNA reads TGTGCCAGCAGTTACGGGACTAGCGCTAGTTACAATGAGCAGTTCTTC. Translation: CASSYGTSASYNEQFF.

The rearrangement joins TRBV9 to TRBJ2-7, with 8 bases fitting TRBD1. The V gene's germline CDR1 is SGDLS and CDR2 YYNGEE. This CDR3 contains 14 residues. The V and J ends lost 4 bases and 3 bases, in that order; junction bases with no gene match: 6. The CDR3 loop reads CASSPSGQDYEQYF. CDR3 sequence (DNA): TGTGCCAGCAGCCCTTCGGGACAGGACTACGAGCAGTACTTC.

The chain carries TRBV9 and TRBJ1-2; no reliable D call. The V gene lost 3 bases and the J gene lost 6 bases, with 12 bases spanning the gap. From germline, CDR1 is SGDLS and CDR2 YYNGEE. The CDR3 covers 13 residues. This chain's CDR3 is CASSAARLHGYTF. CDR3 DNA sequence: TGTGCCAGCAGCGCCGCCAGGTTGCATGGCTACACCTTC.

This clone was seen only once. The rearrangement joins TRBV12-5 to TRBJ2-3, with TRBD2 matching over 14 bases. The CDR3 runs 17 residues. Trimming removed 6 bases from V and 4 bases from J; junction bases left unmatched: 9. In germline, CDR1 is LGHNT, CDR2 FRNRAP. As DNA, the CDR3 is TGTGCTAGTGGGACTACCGGGACTAGCGGGAGCGCAGATACGCAGTATTTT. Translating gives CASGTTGTSGSADTQYF.

V usage is TRBV28 and J usage is TRBJ1-1, with D possibly TRBD1 on 5 matching bases. CDR1 is MDHEN, CDR2 SYDVKM, per germline. Trimming took off 4 bases at V and 1 base at J, with 16 bases between the two ends. The CDR3 has 16 residues. CDR3 sequence (DNA): TGTGCCAGCAGTTCCCGACCGTGGGGCGGGAACACTGAAGCTTTCTTT. Protein sequence: CASSSRPWGGNTEAFF.